This T cell receptor beta chain was recovered during a study of blood T cell repertoires in COVID-19. Looking at the study overall: The origin of the acute and convalescent COVID-19 samples was the United States, Italy and Spain. Sample material is recorded as cDNA or gDNA derived from T cells, B-cell-depleted T cells, or PBMCs.

This CDR3 has 14 amino acids. Germline CDR1 and CDR2: LNHDA and SQIVND (reference sequence). Trimming took off 7 bases at V and 0 bases at J, with 12 bases between the two ends. Produced via immunoSEQ multiplex PCR; TCRdb's table is partial and in-frame only. The sample records approximately 50,000 clones, about nine tenths being singletons. The J gene is TRBJ1-2, the V gene TRBV19, with D possibly being TRBD1 (6 bases). The specimen was peripheral blood. The sequence was collected from a man aged 70-80 years with acute or convalescent COVID-19. In nucleotides, the CDR3 is TGTGCCAGTAAACAGGGCAAGGCTAACTATGGCTACACCTTC. Translated: CASKQGKANYGYTF.